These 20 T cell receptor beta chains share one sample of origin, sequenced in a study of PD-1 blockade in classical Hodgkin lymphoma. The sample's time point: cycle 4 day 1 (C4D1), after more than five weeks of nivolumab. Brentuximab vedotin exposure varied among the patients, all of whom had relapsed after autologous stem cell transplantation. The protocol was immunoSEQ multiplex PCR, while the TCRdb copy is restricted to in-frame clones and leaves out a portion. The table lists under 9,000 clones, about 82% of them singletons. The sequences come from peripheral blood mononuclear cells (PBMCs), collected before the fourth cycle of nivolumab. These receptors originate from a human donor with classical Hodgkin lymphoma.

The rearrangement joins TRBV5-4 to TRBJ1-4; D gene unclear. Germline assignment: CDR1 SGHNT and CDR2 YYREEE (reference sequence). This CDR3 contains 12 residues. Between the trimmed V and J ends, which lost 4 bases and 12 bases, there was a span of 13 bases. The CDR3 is CASSPRPGELFF. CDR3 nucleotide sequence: TGTGCCAGCAGCCCTCGGCCCGGAGAACTGTTTTTT.

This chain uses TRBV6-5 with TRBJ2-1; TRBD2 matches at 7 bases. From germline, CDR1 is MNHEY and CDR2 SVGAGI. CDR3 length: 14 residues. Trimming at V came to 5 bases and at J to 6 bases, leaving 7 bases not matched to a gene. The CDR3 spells CASSPPGGGNEQFF. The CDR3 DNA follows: TGTGCCAGCAGTCCCCCGGGCGGGGGCAATGAGCAGTTCTTC.

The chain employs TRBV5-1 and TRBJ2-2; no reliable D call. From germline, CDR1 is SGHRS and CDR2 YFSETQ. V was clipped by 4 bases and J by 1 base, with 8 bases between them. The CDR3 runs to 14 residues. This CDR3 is CASSDRQNTGELFF. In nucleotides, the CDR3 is TGCGCCAGCAGCGACCGACAGAACACCGGGGAGCTGTTTTTT.

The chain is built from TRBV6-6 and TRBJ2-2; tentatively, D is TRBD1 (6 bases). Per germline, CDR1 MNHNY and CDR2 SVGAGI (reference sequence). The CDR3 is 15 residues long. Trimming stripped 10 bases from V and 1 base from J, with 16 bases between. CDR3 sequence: CATPSRRGNTGELFF. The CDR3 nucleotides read TGTGCCACCCCCAGCCGCAGGGGGAACACCGGGGAGCTGTTTTTT.

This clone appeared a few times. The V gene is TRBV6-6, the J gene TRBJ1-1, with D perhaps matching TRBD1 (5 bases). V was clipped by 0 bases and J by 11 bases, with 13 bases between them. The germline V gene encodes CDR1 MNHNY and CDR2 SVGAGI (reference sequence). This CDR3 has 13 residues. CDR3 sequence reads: CASSYSMTGEAFF. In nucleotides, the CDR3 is TGTGCCAGCAGTTACTCGATGACGGGGGAGGCTTTCTTT.

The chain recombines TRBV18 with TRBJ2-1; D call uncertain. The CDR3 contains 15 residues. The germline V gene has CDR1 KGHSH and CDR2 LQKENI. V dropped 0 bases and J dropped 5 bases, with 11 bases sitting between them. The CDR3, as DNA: TGTGCCAGCTCACCACCGGGCCAGCCAAACAATGAGCAGTTCTTC. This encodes CASSPPGQPNNEQFF.

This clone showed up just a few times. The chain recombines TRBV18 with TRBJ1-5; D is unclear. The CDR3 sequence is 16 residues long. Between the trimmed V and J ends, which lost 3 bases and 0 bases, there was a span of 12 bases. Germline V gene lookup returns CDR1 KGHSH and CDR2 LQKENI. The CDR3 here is CASSPVRMDSNQPQHF. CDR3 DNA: TGTGCCAGCTCACCGGTCAGGATGGATAGCAATCAGCCCCAGCATTTT.

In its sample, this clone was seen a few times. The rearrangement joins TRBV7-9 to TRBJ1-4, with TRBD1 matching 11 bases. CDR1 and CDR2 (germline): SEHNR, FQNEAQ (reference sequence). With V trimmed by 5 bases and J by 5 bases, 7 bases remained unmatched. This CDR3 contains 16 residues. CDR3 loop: CASSRYGTGGNEKLFF. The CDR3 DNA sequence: TGTGCCAGCAGCCGATATGGGACAGGGGGAAATGAAAAACTGTTTTTT. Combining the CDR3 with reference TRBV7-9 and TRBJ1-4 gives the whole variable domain DTGVSQNPRHKITKRGQNVTFRCDPISEHNRLYWYRQTLGQGPEFLTYFQNEAQLEKSRLLSDRFSAERPKGSFSTLEIQRTEQGDSAMYLCASSRYGTGGNEKLFFGSGTQLSVL.

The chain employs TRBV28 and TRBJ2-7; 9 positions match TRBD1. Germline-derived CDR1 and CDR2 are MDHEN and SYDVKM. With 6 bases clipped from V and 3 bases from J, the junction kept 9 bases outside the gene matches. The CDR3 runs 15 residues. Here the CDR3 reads CASSPQGQGSYEQYF. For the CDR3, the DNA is TGTGCCAGCAGCCCCCAGGGACAGGGTAGCTACGAGCAGTACTTC.

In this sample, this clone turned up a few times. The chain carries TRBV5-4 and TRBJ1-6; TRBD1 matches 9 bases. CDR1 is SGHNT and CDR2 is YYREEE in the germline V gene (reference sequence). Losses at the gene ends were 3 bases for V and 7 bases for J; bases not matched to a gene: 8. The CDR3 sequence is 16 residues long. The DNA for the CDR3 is TGTGCCAGCAGCTATGGGACAGGGTTGATCAATTCACCCCTCCACTTT. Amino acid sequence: CASSYGTGLINSPLHF.

CDR3 DNA: TGTGCCAGCAGCCAGGTCACATCCAGGGCCTCTGAGCAGTTCTTC. The encoded protein is CASSQVTSRASEQFF. The chain joins TRBV7-3 to TRBJ2-1; weak D call: TRBD1 (5 bases). V lost 5 bases, J lost 9 bases, and 20 bases lay in between. The CDR3 contains 15 residues. Germline V gene lookup returns CDR1 SGHTA and CDR2 FQGTGA.

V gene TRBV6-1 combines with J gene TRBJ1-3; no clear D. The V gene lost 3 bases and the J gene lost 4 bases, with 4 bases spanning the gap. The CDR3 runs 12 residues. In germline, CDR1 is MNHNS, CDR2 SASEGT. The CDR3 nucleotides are TGTGCCAGCAGTGAGCGGGGAAACACCATATATTTT. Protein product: CASSERGNTIYF.

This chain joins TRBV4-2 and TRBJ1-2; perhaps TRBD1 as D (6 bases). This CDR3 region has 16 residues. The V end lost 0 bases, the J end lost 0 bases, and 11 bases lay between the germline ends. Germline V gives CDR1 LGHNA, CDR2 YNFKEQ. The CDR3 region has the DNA TGTGCCAGCAGCCAAGAACAGGGAATACCTAACTATGGCTACACCTTC. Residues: CASSQEQGIPNYGYTF.

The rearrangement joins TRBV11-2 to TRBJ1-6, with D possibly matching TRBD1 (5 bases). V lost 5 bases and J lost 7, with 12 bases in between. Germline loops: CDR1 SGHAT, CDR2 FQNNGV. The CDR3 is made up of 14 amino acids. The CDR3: CASSQGSGNSPLHF. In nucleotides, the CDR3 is TGTGCCAGCAGCCAAGGATCAGGGAATTCACCCCTCCACTTT.

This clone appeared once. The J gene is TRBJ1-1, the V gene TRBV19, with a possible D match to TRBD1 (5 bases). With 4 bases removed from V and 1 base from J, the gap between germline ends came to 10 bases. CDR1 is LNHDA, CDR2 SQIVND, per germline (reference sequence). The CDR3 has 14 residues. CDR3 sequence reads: CASSTGGRNTEAFF. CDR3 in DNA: TGTGCCAGTAGTACCGGGGGGAGGAACACTGAAGCTTTCTTT.

This CDR3 is CASSLVGTDSYEQYF. CDR3 nucleotide sequence: TGTGCCAGCAGCTTAGTTGGGACCGACTCCTACGAGCAGTACTTC. The rearrangement joins TRBV7-2 to TRBJ2-7; D is tentatively TRBD1 or TRBD2 (5 bases each). CDR1 SGHTA and CDR2 FQGNSA come from the germline V gene. Trimming removed 1 base at V and 0 bases at J, with 10 bases between. The CDR3 has 15 amino acids.

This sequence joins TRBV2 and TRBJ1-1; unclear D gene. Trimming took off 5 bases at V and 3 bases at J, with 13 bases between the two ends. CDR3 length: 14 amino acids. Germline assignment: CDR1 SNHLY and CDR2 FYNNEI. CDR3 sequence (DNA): TGTGCCAGCAGTTTACGGACGGGAGACACTGAAGCTTTCTTT. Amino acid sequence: CASSLRTGDTEAFF.

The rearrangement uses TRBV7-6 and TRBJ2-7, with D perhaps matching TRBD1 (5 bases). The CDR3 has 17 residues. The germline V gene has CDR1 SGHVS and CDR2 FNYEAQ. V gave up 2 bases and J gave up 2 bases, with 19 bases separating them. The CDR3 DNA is TGTGCCAGCAGCTTAAGTGTTTGGGGCAGTAACCCCTACGAGCAGTACTTC. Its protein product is CASSLSVWGSNPYEQYF.

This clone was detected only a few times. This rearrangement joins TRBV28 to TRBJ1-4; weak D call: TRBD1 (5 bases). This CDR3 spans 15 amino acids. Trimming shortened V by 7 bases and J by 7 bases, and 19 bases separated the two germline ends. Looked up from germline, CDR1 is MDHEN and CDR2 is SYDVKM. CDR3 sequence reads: CASTTGRGRGEKLFF. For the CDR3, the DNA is TGTGCCAGCACCACTGGAAGAGGGAGGGGTGAAAAACTGTTTTTT.

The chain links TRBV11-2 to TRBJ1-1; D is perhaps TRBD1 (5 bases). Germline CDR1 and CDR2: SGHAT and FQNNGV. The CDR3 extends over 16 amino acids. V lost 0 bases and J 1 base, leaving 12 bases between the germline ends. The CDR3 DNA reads TGTGCCAGCAGCTTAGAATTCGGGGCCCGGAACACTGAAGCTTTCTTT. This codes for CASSLEFGARNTEAFF.